Described below is a single T cell receptor beta chain sequence and its context. The data are from a study of blood T cell repertoires in COVID-19. Study at large: In each case, the material was cDNA or gDNA derived from T cells, B-cell-depleted T cells, or PBMCs.

Per the study methods: How many nucleated cells were present was estimated from reference gene primer amplification. Clones were sequenced by immunoSEQ multiplex PCR, and TCRdb holds only the in-frame ones, with some missing. V and J calls and clone size follow that table, whereas D and trimming were derived from the DNA. Of 250,000 to 300,000 clones in the sample, 70% to 90% are singletons; the top ten hold under 0.95%. The germline V gene encodes CDR1 DFQATT and CDR2 SNEGSKA (reference sequence). Trimming left V 5 bases short and J 11 bases short, with 11 bases between. This CDR3 contains 10 residues.

The sequence derives from a woman between 25 and 40 years old with acute or convalescent COVID-19. The specimen was peripheral blood. The chain recombines TRBV20-1 with TRBJ2-3; D is perhaps TRBD2 (6 bases). The CDR3 is CSAQTSLQYF. CDR3 sequence (DNA): TGCAGTGCTCAGACTAGTTTGCAGTATTTT.